This TCR beta chain is drawn from a study of cytomegalovirus exposure and HLA in healthy donors. Whole-study context: Early release data held approximately 81 million unique TCRs from HLA-typed donors.

Note on this clone: Antigen unknown.

The CDR3 loop spans 13 amino acids. V dropped 5 bases and J dropped 4; count of bases not matched to a gene: 5. Germline CDR1 is SGHTA and CDR2 is FQGNSA. Primers: 60 Vbeta forward and 13 Jbeta reverse. Per the original methods: In a later analysis, of 80 million to 90 million unique beta chains, about 11 million appeared in at least two donors. The repertoire was sequenced with immunoSEQ multiplex PCR; TCRdb's copy has only in-frame clones and lacks some. The V and J calls and clone size are taken from that table; D and trimming were inferred from the DNA. The data hold 90,000 to 130,000 clones, with roughly 84% observed a single time. Study-wide findings and caveats: Reports state that TCR beta sequences accurately predicted most subjects' HLA-A and HLA-B alleles.

The sample comprised PBMCs. This TCR was sampled from a man aged 25-45 years in good health and CMV-seropositive. The chain links TRBV7-2 to TRBJ2-7; TRBD1 aligns across 7 bases. CDR3 region: CASSPTGAYEQYF. The CDR3 nucleotides are TGTGCCAGCAGCCCTACAGGGGCGTACGAGCAGTACTTC.